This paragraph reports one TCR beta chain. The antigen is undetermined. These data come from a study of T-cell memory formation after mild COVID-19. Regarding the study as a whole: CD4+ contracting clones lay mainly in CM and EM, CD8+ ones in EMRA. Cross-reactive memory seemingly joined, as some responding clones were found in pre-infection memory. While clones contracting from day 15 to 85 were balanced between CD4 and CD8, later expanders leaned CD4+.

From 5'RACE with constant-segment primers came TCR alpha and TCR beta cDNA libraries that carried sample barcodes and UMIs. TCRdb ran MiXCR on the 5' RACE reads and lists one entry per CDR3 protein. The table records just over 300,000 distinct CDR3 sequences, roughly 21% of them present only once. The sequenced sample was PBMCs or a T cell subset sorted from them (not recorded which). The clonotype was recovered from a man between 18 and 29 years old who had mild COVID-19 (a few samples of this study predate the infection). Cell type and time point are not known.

In DNA, the CDR3 is TGTGCCAGCAGTTACTCGAGGATAGCGGGCCAAGAGACCCAGTACTTC. Amino acids: CASSYSRIAGQETQYF. The chain links TRBV6-2 or TRBV6-3 to TRBJ2-5, with 7 bases aligning to TRBD2. This CDR3 comprises 16 residues. V trimming: 0 bases; J trimming: 1 base; junction bases outside the gene matches: 5. From germline, CDR1 is MNHEY and CDR2 SVGEGT.